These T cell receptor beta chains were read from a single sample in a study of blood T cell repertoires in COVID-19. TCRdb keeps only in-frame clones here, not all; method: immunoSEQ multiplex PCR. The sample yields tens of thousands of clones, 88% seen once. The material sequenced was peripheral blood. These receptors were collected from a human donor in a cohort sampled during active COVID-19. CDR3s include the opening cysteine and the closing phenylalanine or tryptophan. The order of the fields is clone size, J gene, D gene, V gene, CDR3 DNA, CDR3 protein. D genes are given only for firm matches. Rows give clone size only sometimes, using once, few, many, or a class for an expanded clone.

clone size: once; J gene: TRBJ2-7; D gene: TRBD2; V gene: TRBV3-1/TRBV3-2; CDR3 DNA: TGTGCCAGCAGCCAGCGGGGGAGTAGAAACGAGCAGTACTTC; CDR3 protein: CASSQRGSRNEQYF
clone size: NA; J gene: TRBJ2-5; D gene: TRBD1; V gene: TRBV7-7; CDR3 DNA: TGTGCCAGCAGCCGTGACAGGGAAGAGACCCAGTACTTC; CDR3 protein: CASSRDREETQYF
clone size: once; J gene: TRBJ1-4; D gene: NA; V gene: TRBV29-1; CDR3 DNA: TGCAGCGGCCTTAACAGGGTAAATGAAAAACTGTTTTTT; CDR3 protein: CSGLNRVNEKLFF
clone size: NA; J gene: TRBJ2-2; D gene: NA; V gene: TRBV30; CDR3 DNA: TGTGCCTGGAGTACTCAGGGTGCGAACACCGGGGAGCTGTTTTTT; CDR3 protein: CAWSTQGANTGELFF
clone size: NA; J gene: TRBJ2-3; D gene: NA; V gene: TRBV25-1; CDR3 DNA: TGTGCCAGCAGGCCTAGAGGGTGGGACACAGATACGCAGTATTTT; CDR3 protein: CASRPRGWDTDTQYF
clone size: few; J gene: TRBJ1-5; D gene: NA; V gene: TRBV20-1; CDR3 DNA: TGCAGTGCTAGTAGGTCAGGGCCGATCAATCAGCCCCAGCATTTT; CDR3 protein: CSASRSGPINQPQHF
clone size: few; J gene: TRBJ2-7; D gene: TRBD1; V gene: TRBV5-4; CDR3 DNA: TGTGCCAGCAGCTTGGTAGGGGACAGCTTTAACGAGCAGTACTTC; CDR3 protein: CASSLVGDSFNEQYF
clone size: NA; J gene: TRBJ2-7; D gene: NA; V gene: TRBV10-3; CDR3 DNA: TGTGCCATCAGCGGGACTCCTCGATCGGGAGAGCAGTACTTC; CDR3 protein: CAISGTPRSGEQYF
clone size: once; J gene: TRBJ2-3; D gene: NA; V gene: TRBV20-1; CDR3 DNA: TGCAGTGCGGTACAAATAGATACGCAGTATTTT; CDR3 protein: CSAVQIDTQYF
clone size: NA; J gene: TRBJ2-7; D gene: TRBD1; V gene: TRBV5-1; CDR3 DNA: TGCGCCAGCAAAGTATCGGCAGGGGGCAAATACGAGCAGTACTTC; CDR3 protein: CASKVSAGGKYEQYF
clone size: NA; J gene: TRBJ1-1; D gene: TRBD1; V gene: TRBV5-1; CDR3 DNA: TGCGCCAGCAGCTTGGGACAGGGTGAAGCTTTCTTT; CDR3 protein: CASSLGQGEAFF
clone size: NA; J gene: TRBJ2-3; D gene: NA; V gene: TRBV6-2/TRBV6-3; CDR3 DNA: TGTGCCAGCAGTTACGAAGGGGGTAGCACAGATACGCAGTATTTT; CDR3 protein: CASSYEGGSTDTQYF
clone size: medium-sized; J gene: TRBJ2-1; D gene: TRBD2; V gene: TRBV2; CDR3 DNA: TGTGCCAGCCTGCCGGGGGGTAGAAATGAGCAGTTCTTC; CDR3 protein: CASLPGGRNEQFF
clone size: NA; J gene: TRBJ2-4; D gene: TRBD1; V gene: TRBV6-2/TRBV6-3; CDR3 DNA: TGTGCCAGCAGCCGAGGCCGACAGGGGAAGAACATTCAGTACTTC; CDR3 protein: CASSRGRQGKNIQYF
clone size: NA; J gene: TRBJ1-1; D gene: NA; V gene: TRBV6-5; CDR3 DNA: TGTGCCAGCAGCCGTCAACAGGGTGAAGCTTTCTTT; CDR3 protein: CASSRQQGEAFF
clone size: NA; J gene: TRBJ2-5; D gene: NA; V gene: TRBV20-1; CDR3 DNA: TGCAGTGCTAGTATCCGGGACACGGGCAGGGAGACCCAGTACTTC; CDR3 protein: CSASIRDTGRETQYF
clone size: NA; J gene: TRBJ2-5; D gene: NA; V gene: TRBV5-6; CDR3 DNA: TGTGCCAGCAGCTTGTGGCGGGGAAGGATTAGAGAGACCCAGTACTTC; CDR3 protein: CASSLWRGRIRETQYF
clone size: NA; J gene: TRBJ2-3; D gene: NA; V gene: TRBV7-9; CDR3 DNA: TGTGCCAGCAGCTACGGACTGGCCTCCACAGATACGCAGTATTTT; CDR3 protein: CASSYGLASTDTQYF
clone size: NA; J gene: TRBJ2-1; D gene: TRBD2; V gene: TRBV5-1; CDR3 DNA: TGCGCCAGCAGCTACAGCGGGAGGCGCGACAATGAGCAGTTCTTC; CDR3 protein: CASSYSGRRDNEQFF
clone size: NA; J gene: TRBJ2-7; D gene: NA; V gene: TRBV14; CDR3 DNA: TGTGCCAGCAGCCAAGTCAGTTACTACGAGCAGTACTTC; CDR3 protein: CASSQVSYYEQYF
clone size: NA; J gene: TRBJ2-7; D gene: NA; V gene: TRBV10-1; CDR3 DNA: TGCGCCAGCAAGACAGGGGACTACTACGAGCAGTACTTC; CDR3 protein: CASKTGDYYEQYF
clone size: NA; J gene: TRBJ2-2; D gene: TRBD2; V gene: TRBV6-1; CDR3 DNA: TGTGCCAGCAGTGAGCTAGCGGGGAACACCGGGGAGCTGTTTTTT; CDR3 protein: CASSELAGNTGELFF
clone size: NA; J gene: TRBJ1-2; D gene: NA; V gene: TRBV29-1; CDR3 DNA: TGCAGCGGAACGGGGCCAAGGACAGTCAACTATGGCTACACCTTC; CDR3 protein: CSGTGPRTVNYGYTF
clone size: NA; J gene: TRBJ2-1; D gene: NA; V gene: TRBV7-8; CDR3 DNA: TGTGCCAGCAGCTTAGTTTTACAGGCCCCCCCCTACAATGAGCAGTTCTTC; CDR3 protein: CASSLVLQAPPYNEQFF
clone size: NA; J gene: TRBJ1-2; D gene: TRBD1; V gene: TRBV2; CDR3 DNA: TGTGCCAGTGAGAAGGACAGGCCTAGCTATGGCTACACCTTC; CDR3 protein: CASEKDRPSYGYTF
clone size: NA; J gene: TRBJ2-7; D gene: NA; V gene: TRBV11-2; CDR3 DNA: TGTGCCAGCAGCGCTAGCGTAATCTACGAGCAGTACTTC; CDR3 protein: CASSASVIYEQYF
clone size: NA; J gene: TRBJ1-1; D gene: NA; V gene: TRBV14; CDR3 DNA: TGTGCCAGCAGCCGATTCCCCACCTCAGTTACCGAAGCTTTCTTT; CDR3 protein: CASSRFPTSVTEAFF
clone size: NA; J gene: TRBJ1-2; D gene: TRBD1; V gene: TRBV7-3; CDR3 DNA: TGTGCCAGCAGCTTAAACTCGCAGGGGGAGGCTAACTATGGCTACACCTTC; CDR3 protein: CASSLNSQGEANYGYTF
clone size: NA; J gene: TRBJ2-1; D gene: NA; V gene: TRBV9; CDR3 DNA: TGTGCCAGCAGCGTAGCCCAGCGGATCGACAATGAGCAGTTCTTC; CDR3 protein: CASSVAQRIDNEQFF
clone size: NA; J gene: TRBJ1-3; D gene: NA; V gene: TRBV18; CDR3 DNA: TGTGCCAGCTCACTTACGGACAGCCACTCTGGAAACACCATATATTTT; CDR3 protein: CASSLTDSHSGNTIYF
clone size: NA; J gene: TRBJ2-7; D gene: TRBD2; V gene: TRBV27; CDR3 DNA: TGTGCCAGCAGTTACATAGCGGGGACTAACGAGCAGTACTTC; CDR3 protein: CASSYIAGTNEQYF
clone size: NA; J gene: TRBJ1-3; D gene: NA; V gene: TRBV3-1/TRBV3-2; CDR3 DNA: TGTGCCAGCAGCCAAGCGGGCTCTGGAAACACCATATATTTT; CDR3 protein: CASSQAGSGNTIYF
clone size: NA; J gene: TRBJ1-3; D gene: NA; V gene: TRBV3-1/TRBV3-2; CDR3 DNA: TGTGCCAGCAGCCAACAGGGTCGAATAGTCTCTGGAAACACCATATATTTT; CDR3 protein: CASSQQGRIVSGNTIYF
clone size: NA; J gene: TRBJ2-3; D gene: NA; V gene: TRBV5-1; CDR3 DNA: TGCGCCAGCTTCAGCGGGCGTATCACAGATACGCAGTATTTT; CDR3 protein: CASFSGRITDTQYF
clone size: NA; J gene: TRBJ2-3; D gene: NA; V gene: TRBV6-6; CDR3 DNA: TGTGCCAGCAGTTACCTCCTAAGCACAGATACGCAGTATTTT; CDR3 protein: CASSYLLSTDTQYF
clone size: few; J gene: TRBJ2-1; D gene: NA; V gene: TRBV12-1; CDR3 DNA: TGTGCCAGCCCCGGCGGGCGGGGGGCTGACAATGAGCAGTTCTTC; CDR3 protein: CASPGGRGADNEQFF
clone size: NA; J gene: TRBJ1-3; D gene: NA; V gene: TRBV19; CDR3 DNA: TGTGCCAGTAGTTCCCTCCCACAGGGATCTGGAAACACCATATATTTT; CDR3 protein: CASSSLPQGSGNTIYF
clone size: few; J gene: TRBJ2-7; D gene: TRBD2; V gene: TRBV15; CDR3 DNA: TGTGCCACCAGTGCGGGGGTTGAGGTCAACGAGCAGTACTTC; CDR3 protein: CATSAGVEVNEQYF
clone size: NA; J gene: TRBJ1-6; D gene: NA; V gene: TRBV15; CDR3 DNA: TGTGCCACCAGCAGAGAAACGGGGAAGGGATCACCCCTCCACTTT; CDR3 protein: CATSRETGKGSPLHF
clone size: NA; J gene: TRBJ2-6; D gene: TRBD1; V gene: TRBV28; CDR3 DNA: TGTGCCAGCATAACAGGGGCCGACTCTGGGGCCAACGTCCTGACTTTC; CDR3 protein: CASITGADSGANVLTF
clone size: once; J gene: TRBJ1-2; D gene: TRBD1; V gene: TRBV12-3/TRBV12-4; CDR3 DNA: TGTGCCAGCAGTAACACAGGGGGCTGGGGCTACACCTTC; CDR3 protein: CASSNTGGWGYTF
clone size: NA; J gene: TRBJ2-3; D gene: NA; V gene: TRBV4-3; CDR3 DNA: TGCGCCAGCAGCTACGAGATAACAGATACGCAGTATTTT; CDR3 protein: CASSYEITDTQYF